This entry features one T cell receptor beta chain sequence. This specimen comes from a study of blood T cell repertoires in COVID-19. As for the study in general: Spain, Italy and the United States supplied samples that represented acute and convalescent COVID-19. Sources were T cells, B-cell-depleted T cells, or PBMCs; the material itself was cDNA or gDNA.

Original methodology: Amplification of reference gene primers was used by the study to estimate nucleated cell counts. Produced via immunoSEQ multiplex PCR; TCRdb's table is partial and in-frame only. That table gives V, J and clone size, and the DNA gave D and trimming. In the table there are around 190,000 clones, about 90% of which are singletons. The germline CDR1 and CDR2 sequences are KGHSH and LQKENI. The CDR3 is 14 residues long. Unmatched junction bases numbered 3, after V lost 4 bases and J lost 1 base. Input material: peripheral blood. The chain recombines TRBV18 with TRBJ1-1; TRBD1 matches 7 bases. This TCR came from a man aged 65-85 years with active or convalescent COVID-19. The CDR3 DNA follows: TGTGCCAGCTCACAAGGACAGGCGAACACTGAAGCTTTCTTT. Encoded protein: CASSQGQANTEAFF.